The 14 T cell receptor beta chains below come from one sample, sequenced in a study of OX40 agonist ivuxolimab in advanced cancers. The data were produced by immunoSEQ multiplex PCR, yet TCRdb's version contains in-frame clones alone and is incomplete. Of 65,000 to 70,000 clones listed, 75% to 80% are singletons. The sequencing here drew on CD4+ or CD8+ T cells sorted from blood, taken in a trial of the OX40 agonist ivuxolimab. The receptors were sampled from an adult with an advanced solid tumor such as melanoma, head and neck, liver or kidney cancer.

The sample holds a few counts of this clone. The chain employs TRBV28 and TRBJ2-5, with D tentatively TRBD2 (6 bases). Deletions cut 5 bases from V and 7 bases from J, with 23 bases between. Germline assignment: CDR1 MDHEN and CDR2 SYDVKM. The CDR3 consists of 16 residues. DNA for the CDR3: TGTGCCAGCAGTCCCCTTGGGATAGGGACGGAGGGGACCCAGTACTTC. Its translation is CASSPLGIGTEGTQYF. The full variable domain, its missing parts supplied by reference TRBV28 and TRBJ2-5, is DVKVTQSSRYLVKRTGEKVFLECVQDMDHENMFWYRQDPGLGLRLIYFSYDVKMKEKGDIPEGYSVSREKKERFSLILESASTNQTSMYLCASSPLGIGTEGTQYFGPGTRLLVL.

This chain joins TRBV4-1 and TRBJ1-4; 7 nucleotides align to TRBD1. Germline loops: CDR1 MGHRA, CDR2 YSYEKL. The CDR3 covers 22 residues. J lost 0 bases, V lost 0 bases, and 19 bases had no gene match. The CDR3 sequence is CASSQDPLTPKGGYATNEKLFF. As DNA, the CDR3 is TGCGCCAGCAGCCAAGACCCTCTAACCCCTAAAGGGGGCTATGCAACTAATGAAAAACTGTTTTTT.

This chain uses TRBV27 with TRBJ2-5; 9 bases are shared with TRBD2. Germline CDR1 reads MNHEY; CDR2 reads SMNVEV (reference sequence). The CDR3 consists of 15 residues. With 7 bases clipped from V and 0 bases from J, the junction kept 6 bases outside the gene matches. The CDR3 is CASKTTSGNQETQYF. CDR3 nucleotide sequence: TGTGCCAGCAAAACGACTAGCGGAAACCAAGAGACCCAGTACTTC.

J is TRBJ2-1 and V is TRBV19, with 13 nucleotides matching TRBD2. J was trimmed by 9 bases and V by 6 bases; bases with no gene match: 5. In germline, CDR1 is LNHDA, CDR2 SQIVND (reference sequence). This CDR3 has 14 residues. The CDR3 sequence: CASSGLAGAAEQFF. The DNA of the CDR3 is TGTGCCAGTAGCGGACTAGCGGGAGCTGCTGAGCAGTTCTTC.

The rearrangement joins TRBV18 to TRBJ2-5, with a tentative D call TRBD1 (6 bases). Germline CDR1 and CDR2: KGHSH and LQKENI. This CDR3 spans 14 amino acids. With 4 bases removed from V and 4 bases from J, the gap between germline ends came to 13 bases. The CDR3 bases are TGTGCCAGCTCACGCGGCAGGGGTGGAGAGACCCAGTACTTC. It encodes CASSRGRGGETQYF.

The gene calls are TRBV7-9 and TRBJ2-1, with TRBD2 matching 13 bases. This CDR3 is 17 amino acids long. Germline trimming cut 4 bases from V and 6 bases from J; bases unmatched to any gene: 9. CDR1 and CDR2 (germline): SEHNR, FQNEAQ (reference sequence). CDR3 DNA sequence: TGTGCCAGCAGCTCTAGGGATTGGACTAGCGGGAGCAATGAGCAGTTCTTC. Protein product: CASSSRDWTSGSNEQFF.

This chain links TRBV5-1 with TRBJ2-3; 7 bases are shared with TRBD2. The ends lost 0 bases at V and 3 bases at J; junction bases unmatched: 7. The CDR3 spans 16 residues. The germline gives CDR1 SGHRS, CDR2 YFSETQ. The DNA of the CDR3 is TGCGCCAGCAGCTTGGGAGACGGAGCGGGGACAGATACGCAGTATTTT. Protein: CASSLGDGAGTDTQYF.

The V gene is TRBV5-1, the J gene TRBJ1-4, with 7 bases identical to TRBD1. Trimming cost V 0 bases and J 4 bases; bases outside gene matches: 6. This CDR3 is built from 16 residues. CDR1 is SGHRS, CDR2 YFSETQ, per germline. The chain's CDR3 is CASSLAPGQNNEKLFF. The CDR3 DNA sequence: TGCGCCAGCAGCTTGGCTCCGGGACAGAATAATGAAAAACTGTTTTTT.

The chain joins TRBV18 to TRBJ2-1; TRBD2 aligns across 11 bases. CDR3 size: 16 residues. V trimming: 5 bases; J trimming: 6 bases; junction bases outside the gene matches: 9. CDR1 and CDR2 from the germline V gene are KGHSH and LQKENI. CDR3 residues: CASSSFSGRAGNEQFF. CDR3 bases: TGTGCCAGCTCATCGTTTAGCGGGAGGGCCGGCAATGAGCAGTTCTTC.

The chain joins TRBV27 to TRBJ2-7, with 7 bases identical to TRBD2. J lost 5 bases, V lost 5 bases, and 12 bases had no gene match. This CDR3 region has 15 residues. CDR1 and CDR2 (germline): MNHEY, SMNVEV (reference sequence). The chain's CDR3 is CASSLMAGVPNEQYF. The CDR3 bases are TGTGCCAGCAGTCTCATGGCGGGAGTACCCAACGAGCAGTACTTC.

The chain recombines TRBV2 with TRBJ2-5; D ambiguous. V shed 4 bases and J shed 0 bases, with 9 bases lying between them. Germline assignment: CDR1 SNHLY and CDR2 FYNNEI. The CDR3 has 14 residues. The CDR3 spells CASSVSHNQETQYF. The CDR3 DNA follows: TGTGCCAGCAGTGTATCGCACAACCAAGAGACCCAGTACTTC. Full variable domain (rest looked up from reference TRBV2 and TRBJ2-5): EPEVTQTPSHQVTQMGQEVILRCVPISNHLYFYWYRQILGQKVEFLVSFYNNEISEKSEIFDDQFSVERPDGSNFTLKIRSTKLEDSAMYFCASSVSHNQETQYFGPGTRLLVL.

The CDR3 DNA reads TGCGCCAGCAGCTTGGACGCGGGAGAGAGGGAGCAGTTCTTC. It encodes CASSLDAGEREQFF. The chain joins TRBV5-1 to TRBJ2-1; TRBD2 agrees at 7 bases. The CDR3 totals 14 residues. V gave up 0 bases and J gave up 10 bases; unmatched junction bases: 7. CDR1 SGHRS and CDR2 YFSETQ come from the germline V gene.

The CDR3 spells CASSFEGGGTDTQYF. DNA for the CDR3: TGTGCCAGCAGTTTCGAGGGCGGGGGCACAGATACGCAGTATTTT. The rearrangement joins TRBV28 to TRBJ2-3, with D maybe TRBD2 (6 bases). CDR1 is MDHEN and CDR2 is SYDVKM in the germline V gene. Trimming cost V 3 bases and J 1 base, with 11 bases left between them. CDR3 length: 15 amino acids.

The chain recombines TRBV5-1 with TRBJ2-4; 13 bases are a match to TRBD2. Germline trimming cut 3 bases from V and 8 bases from J; bases unmatched to any gene: 11. The CDR3 loop spans 17 amino acids. Germline V CDR1 and CDR2: SGHRS, YFSETQ. The CDR3 protein is CASSSGLAGDIGDIQYF. For the CDR3, the DNA is TGCGCCAGCAGCTCCGGACTAGCGGGGGATATTGGGGACATTCAGTACTTC.